The 9 T cell receptor beta chains reported below all come from one sample, sequenced in a study of cytomegalovirus exposure and HLA in healthy donors. Use of 60 Vbeta and 13 Jbeta primers characterized the PCR. Clones were read by immunoSEQ multiplex PCR, and TCRdb kept only the in-frame ones, dropping some. The table records fewer than 150,000 clones, 66% of them present only once. The sequenced material came from PBMCs. These TCRs come from a human donor in good health.

V and J are TRBV7-9 and TRBJ2-3; 8 bases are shared with TRBD2. J lost 6 bases, V lost 4 bases, and 9 bases had no gene match. The germline V gene encodes CDR1 SEHNR and CDR2 FQNEAQ (reference sequence). CDR3 length: 15 residues. The CDR3 sequence: CASSSPSGSGDTQYF. The CDR3 bases are TGTGCCAGCAGCTCCCCCAGCGGGAGCGGGGATACGCAGTATTTT.

This clone has a handful of counts. The genes are TRBV5-4 and TRBJ2-7; 13 positions match TRBD2. J gave up 3 bases and V 4 bases, and 4 bases lay outside the gene matches. The CDR3 covers 15 residues. Germline lookup yields CDR1 SGHNT and CDR2 YYREEE (reference sequence). CDR3 protein: CASSTGTSGNYEQYF. CDR3 in DNA: TGTGCCAGCAGCACCGGGACTAGCGGGAACTACGAGCAGTACTTC.

The rearrangement uses TRBV14 and TRBJ2-2, with 10 bases matching TRBD1. Trimming removed 2 bases from V and 3 bases from J; junction bases left unmatched: 6. CDR1 and CDR2 from the germline V gene are SGHDN and FVKESK. The CDR3 has 17 amino acids. The CDR3 spells CASSQYWDRGYTGELFF. The CDR3 bases are TGTGCCAGCAGCCAATACTGGGACAGGGGTTACACCGGGGAGCTGTTTTTT. The full variable domain, completed using reference TRBV14 and TRBJ2-2, is EAGVTQFPSHSVIEKGQTVTLRCDPISGHDNLYWYRRVMGKEIKFLLHFVKESKQDESGMPNNRFLAERTGGTYSTLKVQPAELEDSGVYFCASSQYWDRGYTGELFFGEGSRLTVL.

The gene calls are TRBV7-9 and TRBJ2-3, with 11 bases aligning to TRBD2. The CDR3 spans 15 residues. V was clipped by 5 bases and J by 2 bases; unmatched bases: 3. The germline gives CDR1 SEHNR, CDR2 FQNEAQ (reference sequence). The CDR3 loop reads CASSRSGRDTDTQYF. CDR3 sequence (DNA): TGTGCCAGCAGCCGTAGCGGGAGGGACACAGATACGCAGTATTTT.

The chain joins TRBV4-1 to TRBJ1-1; D remains unclear. V was clipped by 0 bases and J by 5 bases, with 4 bases between them. The germline gives CDR1 MGHRA, CDR2 YSYEKL. The CDR3 extends over 12 amino acids. In DNA, the CDR3 is TGCGCCAGCAGCCAAGAGAGAACTGAAGCTTTCTTT. This gives the protein CASSQERTEAFF.

The V and J genes are TRBV9 and TRBJ1-1, with TRBD1 as a possible D gene (5 bases). Deletions cut 3 bases from V and 3 bases from J, with 15 bases between. Germline values: CDR1 SGDLS, CDR2 YYNGEE. The CDR3 is 15 residues long. The CDR3 loop is CASSAGGGHYTEAFF. Here the CDR3 DNA reads TGTGCCAGCAGCGCTGGGGGAGGGCATTACACTGAAGCTTTCTTT.

The V call is TRBV27, the J call TRBJ1-5; 8 nucleotides align to TRBD1. Germline trimming cut 6 bases from V and 5 bases from J; bases unmatched to any gene: 9. CDR3 length: 15 amino acids. The germline gives CDR1 MNHEY, CDR2 SMNVEV (reference sequence). For the CDR3, the DNA is TGTGCCAGCAGCTATACGACAGGGGACCATCAGCCCCAGCATTTT. Translated, it gives CASSYTTGDHQPQHF.

Here the CDR3 DNA reads TGCGCCAGCAGCTTCGGGACTACGCAAGAGACCCAGTACTTC. Its protein is CASSFGTTQETQYF. The V call is TRBV5-1, the J call TRBJ2-5; 7 bases fit TRBD2. The CDR3 is made up of 14 amino acids. V was clipped by 2 bases and J by 2 bases; unmatched bases: 3. CDR1 SGHRS and CDR2 YFSETQ come from the germline V gene.

The table lists this clone with a few counts. The J gene is TRBJ1-5, the V gene TRBV9; a weak D match, TRBD1 (5 bases). Germline V lookup: CDR1 SGDLS, CDR2 YYNGEE. The CDR3 contains 16 residues. V lost 2 bases to trimming and J lost 2 bases, with 14 bases between them. The CDR3 region has the DNA TGTGCCAGCAGCGTGTCCAGGGAATGTGGCAATCAGCCCCAGCATTTT. Encoded protein: CASSVSRECGNQPQHF.